This T cell receptor (beta chain) was recorded in a study of T-cell memory formation after mild COVID-19. TCRdb reprocessed the 5' RACE reads with MiXCR, giving one entry per CDR3 protein. The data hold about 110,000 distinct CDR3 sequences, with approximately 15% observed a single time. Concerning this clonotype: Its antigen remains unknown.

Findings of the study overall: In pre-infection memory, a portion of responding clones appeared, which suggested that cross-reactive memory joined.

Germline V gene data show CDR1 as SQVTM and CDR2 as ANQGSEA. This CDR3 contains 12 residues. V was cut by 3 bases and J by 2 bases, with 7 bases left in between. The sequenced material came from PBMCs or a T cell subset sorted from them (not recorded which). This TCR was sampled from a man aged 18 to 29 who had mild COVID-19 (a few samples of this study predate the infection). Cell type and time point are not known. The V gene is TRBV29-1, the J gene TRBJ1-2, with D possibly TRBD1 on 6 matching bases. CDR3 sequence (DNA): TGCAGCGTTGAGCAGGGGAACTATGGCTACACCTTC. Its translation: CSVEQGNYGYTF.